This note documents a single T cell receptor beta chain sequence. Its matching antigen is unknown. V lost 4 bases, J lost 9 bases, and 11 bases lay in between. This CDR3 region has 12 residues. Germline assignment: CDR1 SGHKS and CDR2 YYEKEE (reference sequence). The sample originates from a study of T cell responses to AZD1222 COVID-19 vaccine. Study background: Second-dose recipients at about 4 or about 12 weeks were treated as one pooled group.

Clones were read by immunoSEQ multiplex PCR, and TCRdb kept only the in-frame ones, dropping some. Of 150,000 to 200,000 clones in the sample, roughly 93% were seen once. Study-level findings and limits: Two AZD1222 doses significantly raised spike-specific TCR breadth and depth over controls. Reports say nearly half of spike-specific TCRs go after unmutated variant regions.

Sequencing was performed on peripheral blood, taken on day 0 of AZD1222 vaccination. The TCR sequence derives from an adult in good health. V is TRBV5-5 and J is TRBJ2-1; a possible D gene is TRBD2 (5 bases). The CDR3 bases are TGTGCCAGCAGCATCGGGGTAGGTGAGCAGTTCTTC. It codes for CASSIGVGEQFF.